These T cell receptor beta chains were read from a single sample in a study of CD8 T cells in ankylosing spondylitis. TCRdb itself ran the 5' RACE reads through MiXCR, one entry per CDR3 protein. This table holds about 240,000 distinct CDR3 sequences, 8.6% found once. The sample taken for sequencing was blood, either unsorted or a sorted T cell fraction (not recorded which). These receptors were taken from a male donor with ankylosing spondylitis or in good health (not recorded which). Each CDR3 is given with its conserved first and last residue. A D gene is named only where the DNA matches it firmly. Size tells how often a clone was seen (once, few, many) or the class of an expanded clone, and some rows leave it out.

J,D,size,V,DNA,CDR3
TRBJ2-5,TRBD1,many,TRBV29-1,TGCAGCGCCGGGACAGGACTATCGACCCAGTACTTC,CSAGTGLSTQYF
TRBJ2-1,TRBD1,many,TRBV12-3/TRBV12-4,TGTGCCAGCAGTTTTCGGACAGGGGGCTACAATGAGCAGTTCTTC,CASSFRTGGYNEQFF
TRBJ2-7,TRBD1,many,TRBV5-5,TGTGCCAGCACCGCGGGACAGGGTTCCTACGAGCAGTACTTC,CASTAGQGSYEQYF
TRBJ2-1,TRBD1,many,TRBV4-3,TGCGCCAGCAGCCAAGGCACAGGGGGGAGCTCCTACAATGAGCAGTTCTTC,CASSQGTGGSSYNEQFF
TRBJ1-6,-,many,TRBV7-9,TGTGCCAGCAGCTCGGGACACCATAATTCACCCCTCCACTTT,CASSSGHHNSPLHF
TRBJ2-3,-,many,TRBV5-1,TGCGCCAGCAGCTCTGGAGGGAGGGGGTTAACAGATACGCAGTATTTT,CASSSGGRGLTDTQYF
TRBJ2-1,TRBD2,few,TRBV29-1,TGCAGCGTTTCGGGACTAGCGAAGACAAATGAGCAGTTCTTC,CSVSGLAKTNEQFF
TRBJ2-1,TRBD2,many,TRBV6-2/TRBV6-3,TGTGCCAGCAGTTACTTTCGGACTAGCGGAGGTTCCAGCTCCTACAATGAGCAGTTCTTC,CASSYFRTSGGSSSYNEQFF
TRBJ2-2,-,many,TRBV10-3,TGTGCCATCAAAGGGAGTGGGAACACCGGGGAGCTGTTTTTT,CAIKGSGNTGELFF
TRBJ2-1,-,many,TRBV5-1,TGCGCCAGCAGCTTGGAGGCAGGGCCCAGTTACAATGAGCAGTTCTTC,CASSLEAGPSYNEQFF
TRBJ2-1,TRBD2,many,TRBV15,TGTGCCACCAGGCTAGCGGGAGTCAATGAGCAGTTCTTC,CATRLAGVNEQFF
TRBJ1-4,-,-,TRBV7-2,TGTGCCAGCAGCTTAGGTGGCCAGGTCGGTGAAAAACTGTTTTTT,CASSLGGQVGEKLFF
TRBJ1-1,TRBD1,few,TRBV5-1,TGCGCCAGCAGCGCCGGCGACAGGGGGGGGCCTGAAGCTTTCTTT,CASSAGDRGGPEAFF
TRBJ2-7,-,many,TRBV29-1,TGCAGCGTTGAAGGCGGGACTGGTACCTACGAGCAGTACTTC,CSVEGGTGTYEQYF
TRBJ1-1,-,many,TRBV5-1,TGCGCCAGCAGCTTGCCGGGCTTAACTGAAGCTTTCTTT,CASSLPGLTEAFF
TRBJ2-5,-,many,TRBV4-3,TGCGCCAGCAGCCAAGATCTGGAGGTCCAAGAGACCCAGTACTTC,CASSQDLEVQETQYF
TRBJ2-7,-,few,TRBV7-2,TGTGCCAGCAGCCGTTTAATCCCCCGACGCGGGGAGCAGTACTTC,CASSRLIPRRGEQYF
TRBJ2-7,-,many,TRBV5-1,TGCGCCAGCAGCTGGAACAGTGGAGGCGACGAGCAGTACTTC,CASSWNSGGDEQYF
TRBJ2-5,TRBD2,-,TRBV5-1,TGCGCCAGCAGCTTGGCTCCCTCTTCCGCGGGGGGTCCGGAGGAGACCCAGTACTTC,CASSLAPSSAGGPEETQYF
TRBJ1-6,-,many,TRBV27,TGTGCCAGCAGTTCCCTCGGACAGTCCTATAATTCACCCCTCCACTTT,CASSSLGQSYNSPLHF
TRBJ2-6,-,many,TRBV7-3,TGTGCCAGCAGCTTAGAGAGTTACTCTGGGGCCAACGTCCTGACTTTC,CASSLESYSGANVLTF
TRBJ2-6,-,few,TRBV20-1,TGCAGTGCGCCCCGGGGCTCCTCTGGGGCCAACGTCCTGACTTTC,CSAPRGSSGANVLTF
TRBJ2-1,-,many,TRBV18,TGTGCCAGCTCACCAGAGTTGGGCGGAGACAATGAGCAGTTCTTC,CASSPELGGDNEQFF
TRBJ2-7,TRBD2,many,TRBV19,TGTGCCAGTAGTATGGGAGGCCTAGCGGGAGGTAACTACGAGCAGTACTTC,CASSMGGLAGGNYEQYF
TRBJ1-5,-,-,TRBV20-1,TGCTGTGCTAGAGATCACGGGGTGAGCAATCAGCCCCAGCATTTT,CCARDHGVSNQPQHF
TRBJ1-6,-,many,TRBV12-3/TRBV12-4,TGTGCCAGCAGTCCTGGACTGCGCCGGGGTTCACCCCTCCACTTT,CASSPGLRRGSPLHF
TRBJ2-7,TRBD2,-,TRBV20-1,TGCAGTGCTGAGACTAGCGGGGGCTACTACGGGCAGTACTTC,CSAETSGGYYGQYF
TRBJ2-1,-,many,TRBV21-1,TGTGCCAGCAGCACTCGGGGGTTTCCCGGGTGTGATGAGCAGTTCTTC,CASSTRGFPGCDEQFF
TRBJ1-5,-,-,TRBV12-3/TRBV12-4,TGTGCCAGCAGTTTAAGCCTAGGACCGACTCCAAATCAGCCCCAGCATTTT,CASSLSLGPTPNQPQHF
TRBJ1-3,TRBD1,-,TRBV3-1,TGTGCCAGCAGCCAAAACAGGGGAAACCCCATATATTTT,CASSQNRGNPIYF
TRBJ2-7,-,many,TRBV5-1,TGCGCCAGCAGCATACAGGAGTCCCCCTACGAGCAGTACTTC,CASSIQESPYEQYF
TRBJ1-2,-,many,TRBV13,TGTGCCAGCAGCCATCAGGGATCTAGCACGGATGGCTACACCTTC,CASSHQGSSTDGYTF
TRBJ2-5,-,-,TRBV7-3,TGTGCCAGCAGCCCTAACCCGGGCGAAACGGAGACCCAGTACTTC,CASSPNPGETETQYF
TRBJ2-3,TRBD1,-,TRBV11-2,TGTGCCAGCAGCTTTACCGACAGGGTCGGTACGCAGTATTTT,CASSFTDRVGTQYF
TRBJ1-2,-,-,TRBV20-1,TGCAGTGCTAGAGCTATAAGGGAACAGAACTATGGCTACACCTTC,CSARAIREQNYGYTF
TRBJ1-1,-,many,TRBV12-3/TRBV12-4,TGTGCCAGCAGTTTCAGGCCCCCGAACACTGAAGCTTTCTTT,CASSFRPPNTEAFF
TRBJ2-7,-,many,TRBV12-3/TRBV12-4,TGTGCCAGCAGTTTCGGGCAGGGAACCGAGCAGTACTTC,CASSFGQGTEQYF
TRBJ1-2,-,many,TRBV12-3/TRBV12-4,TGTGCCAGCAGTAACCACCGGACCGGGACGAGATATGGCTACACCTTC,CASSNHRTGTRYGYTF
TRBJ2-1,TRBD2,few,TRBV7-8,TGTGCCAGCAGCTTAGGCCCCAATAGCGGGAATCATAATGAGCAGTTCTTC,CASSLGPNSGNHNEQFF
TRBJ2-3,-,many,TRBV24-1,TGTGCCACCAGTGACCGACAGGTACCAGATACGCAGTATTTT,CATSDRQVPDTQYF
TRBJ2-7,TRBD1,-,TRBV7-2,TGTGCCAGCAGCGTAACTCCGGGACAGGGATATGAGCAGTACTTC,CASSVTPGQGYEQYF
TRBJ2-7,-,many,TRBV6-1,TGTGCCAGCAGTGAGGGGACCGCACCCTCCTACGAGCAGTACTTC,CASSEGTAPSYEQYF
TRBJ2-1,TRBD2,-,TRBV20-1,TGCAGTGCTAGACTCCGGACTAGCGGGATAAGCTCCTACAATGAGCAGTTCTTC,CSARLRTSGISSYNEQFF
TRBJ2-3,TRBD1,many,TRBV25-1,TGTGCCAGCTCCCGGACAGGGATGACGGATACGCAGTATTTT,CASSRTGMTDTQYF
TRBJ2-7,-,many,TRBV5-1,TGCGCCAGCAGCTCCGGTGGGGTTGGAAACGAGCAGTACTTC,CASSSGGVGNEQYF
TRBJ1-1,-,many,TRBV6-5,TGTGCCAGCAGCCGCAACACTGAAGCTTTCTTT,CASSRNTEAFF
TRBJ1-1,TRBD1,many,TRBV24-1,TGTGCCACCAGTGAGCGGACAGGCGAAAACACTGAAGCTTTCTTT,CATSERTGENTEAFF
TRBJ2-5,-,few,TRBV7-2,TGTGCCAGCAGCTTAGAGCGCCTGAAAGAGACCCAGTACTTC,CASSLERLKETQYF
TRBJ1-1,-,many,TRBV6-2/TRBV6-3,TGTGCCAGCAGTCCGGACGGAAACACTGAAGCTTTCTTT,CASSPDGNTEAFF
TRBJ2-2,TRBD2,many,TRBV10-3,TGTGCCATCAGTGTAACGGGGGGGGCATCCGGGGAGCTGTTTTTT,CAISVTGGASGELFF
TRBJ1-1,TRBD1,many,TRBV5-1,TGCGCCAGCAGCACCGACAGGGGGAGGACTGAAGCTTTCTTT,CASSTDRGRTEAFF
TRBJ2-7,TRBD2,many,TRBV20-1,TGCAGTGCTATGTCCGGGAGGGACTCCTACGAGCAGTACTTC,CSAMSGRDSYEQYF
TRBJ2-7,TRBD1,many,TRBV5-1,TGCGCCAGCAGCCCCGGTCCAACAGGGGGCTCCTACGAGCAGTACTTC,CASSPGPTGGSYEQYF
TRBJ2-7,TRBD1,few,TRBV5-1,TGCGCCAGCAGCTGGGGACAGGGCCTCGAGCAGTACTTC,CASSWGQGLEQYF
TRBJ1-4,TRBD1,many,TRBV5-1,TGCGCCAGCAGCTTGGAGGGGGCCTCAAATGAAAAACTGTTTTTT,CASSLEGASNEKLFF
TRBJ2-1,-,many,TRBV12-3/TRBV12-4,TGTGCCAGCAGTTTAGCCTGGGTAAACAATGAGCAGTTCTTC,CASSLAWVNNEQFF
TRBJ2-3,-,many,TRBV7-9,TGTGCCAGCAGCGGCGGGACACGGCTTGGTACGCAGTATTTT,CASSGGTRLGTQYF